The present T cell receptor (beta chain) was sequenced within a study of blood T cells in healthy people across ages. Study at large: Template switching picked up about one barcoded beta molecule for each two T cells. Study observations and caveats: Unsorted PBMCs blocked a conclusive comparison of naive and antigen-experienced cells.

The CDR3 runs to 19 residues. V lost 0 bases and J lost 0, with 18 bases in between. CDR1 and CDR2 from the germline V gene are MNHEY and SVGAGI. Donors ranged from roughly 6 to 100 years old and were healthy Caucasians in Russia. Through a sample-barcoded 5' primer and a J-beta primer mix, a second PCR was run for roughly 6 to 11 cycles. A template-switch adaptor that had 12 random nucleotides put a tag on each cDNA molecule. One entry per CDR3 protein, called by TCRdb with MiXCR from the 5' RACE reads. Of about 1,000,000 distinct CDR3 sequences listed, under 55% are singletons. On this clonotype itself: Its target is unknown.

V usage is TRBV6-5 and J usage is TRBJ1-5; maybe TRBD1 (5 bases). Sequencing used blood. This receptor was identified in an older woman in good health. This chain's CDR3 is CASSYSGRALQYSNQPQHF. For the CDR3, the DNA is TGTGCCAGCAGTTACTCGGGCAGGGCCTTGCAATATAGCAATCAGCCCCAGCATTTT.